This T cell receptor beta chain is from a study of cytomegalovirus exposure and HLA in healthy donors. The CDR3 sequence is 15 residues long. J lost 2 bases, V lost 3 bases, and 6 bases had no gene match. Per the germline V gene, CDR1 is LNHDA and CDR2 is SQIVND (reference sequence). PCR employed 60 Vbeta and 13 Jbeta primers. Repertoires were generated with immunoSEQ multiplex PCR, while TCRdb's copy carries only in-frame clones and drops some. The repertoire has about 110,000 clones, roughly 82% of them found once; the top ten carry approximately 4.5%. The receptor was isolated from a male donor in good health and CMV-seronegative. The source material was PBMCs. The chain couples TRBV19 to TRBJ2-7, with 8 bases lining up with TRBD1. DNA of the CDR3: TGTGCCAGTAGTATCGGACAGGGCGGAGCCTACGAGCAGTACTTC. Protein: CASSIGQGGAYEQYF. The full variable domain, completed using reference TRBV19 and TRBJ2-7, is DGGITQSPKYLFRKEGQNVTLSCEQNLNHDAMYWYRQDPGQGLRLIYYSQIVNDFQKGDIAEGYSVSREKKESFPLTVTSAQKNPTAFYLCASSIGQGGAYEQYFGPGTRLTVT.